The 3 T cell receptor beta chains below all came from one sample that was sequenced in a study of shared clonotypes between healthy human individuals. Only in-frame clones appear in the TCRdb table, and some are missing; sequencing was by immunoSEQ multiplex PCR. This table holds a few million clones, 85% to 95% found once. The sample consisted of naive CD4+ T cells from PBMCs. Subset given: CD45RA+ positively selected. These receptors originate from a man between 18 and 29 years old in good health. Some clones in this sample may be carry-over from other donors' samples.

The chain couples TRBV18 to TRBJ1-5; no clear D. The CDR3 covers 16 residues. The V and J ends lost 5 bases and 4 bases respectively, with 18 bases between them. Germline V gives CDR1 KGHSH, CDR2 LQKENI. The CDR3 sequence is CASSSLARVSNQPQHF. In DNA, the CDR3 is TGTGCCAGCTCATCTCTGGCGAGGGTGTCTAATCAGCCCCAGCATTTT.

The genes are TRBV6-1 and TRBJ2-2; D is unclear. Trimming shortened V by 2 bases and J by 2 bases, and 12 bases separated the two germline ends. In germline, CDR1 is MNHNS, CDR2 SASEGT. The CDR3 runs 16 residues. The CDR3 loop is CASSEMVRLNTGELFF. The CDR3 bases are TGTGCCAGCAGTGAAATGGTCAGATTAAACACCGGGGAGCTGTTTTTT.

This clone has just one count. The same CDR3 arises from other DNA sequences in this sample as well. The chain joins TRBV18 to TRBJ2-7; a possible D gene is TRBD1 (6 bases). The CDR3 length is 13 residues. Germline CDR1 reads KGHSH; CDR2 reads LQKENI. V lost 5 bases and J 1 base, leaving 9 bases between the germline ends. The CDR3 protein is CASSSGQSYEQYF. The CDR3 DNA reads TGTGCCAGCTCATCAGGACAGTCCTACGAGCAGTACTTC.